The text below deals with one T cell receptor (beta chain). Its specificity is not known. This was the immunoSEQ version 4 assay in survey mode. Assay: immunoSEQ multiplex PCR; the TCRdb copy retains only in-frame clones and omits some. Of about 28,000 clones in the sample, roughly 75% were seen once. The sample originates from a study of persistence of HIV-infected CD4 T cells. In the study overall: Donors were ART-treated; their CMV- and Gag-responding CD4+ T cells were isolated.

Cells were stimulated with CMV-infected fibroblast lysates at roughly 10 ug/mL. Sorted nonresponding memory CD4+ T cells were CD40L-negative, CD69-negative, CD45RO-high. Undetectable plasma HIV-1 RNA below 50 copies/mL lasted at least 4 years. General study findings and limits: Rare CMV-responding cells carrying HIV-1 proviruses were not analyzed separately for TCR. CMV- and Gag-responding cells had lower TCRbeta richness than CD3/CD28-responding cells.

Trimming removed 6 bases from V and 11 bases from J; junction bases left unmatched: 9. CDR3 length: 12 residues. The V gene's germline CDR1 is MNHNY and CDR2 SVGAGI (reference sequence). The sample was CD4+ T cells sorted from PBMCs after approximately 20-hour stimulation, taken from a patient who received antiretroviral therapy. The clonotype comes from an adult woman with HIV who was CMV-seropositive. V usage is TRBV6-6 and J usage is TRBJ1-1; 7 positions agree with TRBD1. DNA for the CDR3: TGTGCCAGCAGCCCCCGACAGGGTGAGGCTTTCTTT. Encoded protein: CASSPRQGEAFF.